This T cell receptor beta chain was captured by sequencing in a study of T cells in tuberculosis. Study overall: T cells were selected with CD1B tetramers loaded with glucose monomycolate. Study-wide results and caveats: The stringent gate may have excluded weak CD1B-GMM tetramer binders.

This CDR3 spans 13 amino acids. Germline V CDR1 and CDR2: GTSNPN, SVGIG (reference sequence). V was clipped by 7 bases and J by 5 bases, with 15 bases between them. TCR-alpha and TCR-beta chains were sequenced unpaired. Libraries were prepared by immunoSEQ multiplex PCR; TCRdb keeps only in-frame clonotypes and omits some of them. This sample carries about 59,000 clones, approximately 80% of them seen once, and the ten largest clones take roughly 13%. Cells were sorted from thawed PBMC rested overnight and stained with GMM-loaded CD1B tetramer, viability dye and anti-CD3. The lipid loaded on the CD1B tetramers was C32 glucose monomycolate from Rhodococcus equi. About 94,000 tetramer-negative cells were sorted from each donor.

This sequence joins TRBV30 and TRBJ2-1, with D perhaps matching TRBD1 (5 bases). The TCR sequence derives from an adult woman with latent tuberculosis. The specimen sequenced was CD1b-GMM tetramer-negative cells sorted from PBMCs. The CDR3 DNA is TGTGCCTCGTTATACAGGACCGACAATGAGCAGTTCTTC. Translation gives CASLYRTDNEQFF.